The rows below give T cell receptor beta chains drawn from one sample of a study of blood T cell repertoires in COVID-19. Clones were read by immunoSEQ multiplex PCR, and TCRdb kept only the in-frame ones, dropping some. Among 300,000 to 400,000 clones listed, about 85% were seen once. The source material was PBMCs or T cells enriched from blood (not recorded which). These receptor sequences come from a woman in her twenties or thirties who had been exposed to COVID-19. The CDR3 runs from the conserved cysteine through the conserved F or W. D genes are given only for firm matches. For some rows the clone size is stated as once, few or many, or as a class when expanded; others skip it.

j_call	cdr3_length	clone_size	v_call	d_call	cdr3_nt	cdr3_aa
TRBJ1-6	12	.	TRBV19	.	TGTGCCAGTAGACGGACTGGTTCACCCCTCCACTTT	CASRRTGSPLHF
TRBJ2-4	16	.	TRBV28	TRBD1	TGTGCCAGCAGTATAAGGACAGGGACAGCCAAAAACATTCAGTACTTC	CASSIRTGTAKNIQYF
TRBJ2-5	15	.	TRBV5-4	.	TGTGCCAGCAGCTTGAACGGGGGTAGGCAAGAGACCCAGTACTTC	CASSLNGGRQETQYF
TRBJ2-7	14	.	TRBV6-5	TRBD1	TGTGCCAGCAAAACGGGACAGGGCTCCTACGAGCAGTACTTC	CASKTGQGSYEQYF
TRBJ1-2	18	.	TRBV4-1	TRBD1	TGCGCCAGCAGCCAAGATGGTCAGGGGGCTGCCTGGGGCTATGGCTACACCTTC	CASSQDGQGAAWGYGYTF
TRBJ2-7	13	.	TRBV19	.	TGTGCCAGCCGATCGGGGAGCACCTACGAGCAGTACTTC	CASRSGSTYEQYF
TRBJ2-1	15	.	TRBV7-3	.	TGTGCCAGCAGCTTATCGAGGGAGACCCACAATGAGCAGTTCTTC	CASSLSRETHNEQFF
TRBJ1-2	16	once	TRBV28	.	TGTGCCAGCAGCCGGGGGGGAGGTGGATCTAACTATGGCTACACCTTC	CASSRGGGGSNYGYTF
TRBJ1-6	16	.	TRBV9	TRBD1	TGTGCCAGCAGCGATCAGGGGGCTGCTTATAATTCACCCCTCCACTTT	CASSDQGAAYNSPLHF
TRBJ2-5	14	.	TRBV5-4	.	TGTGCCAGCAGCGGAGCGGGCTTGGGGGAGACCCAGTACTTC	CASSGAGLGETQYF
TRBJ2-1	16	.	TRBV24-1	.	TGTGCCACCAGTGATCCTTCGGTTAACTCCTACAATGAGCAGTTCTTC	CATSDPSVNSYNEQFF
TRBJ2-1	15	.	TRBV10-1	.	TGCGCCAGCAGTGATGTCGGCAGGGCCTACAATGAGCAGTTCTTC	CASSDVGRAYNEQFF
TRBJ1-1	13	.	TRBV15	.	TGTGCCACCAGCACCGACATGAGCACTGAAGCTTTCTTT	CATSTDMSTEAFF
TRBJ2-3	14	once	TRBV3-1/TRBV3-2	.	TGTGCCAGCAGCCAGAAAGCGGTGACAGATACGCAGTATTTT	CASSQKAVTDTQYF
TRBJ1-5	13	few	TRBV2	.	TGTGCCAGCAGGGGACAAAGCGTTCAGCCCCAGCATTTT	CASRGQSVQPQHF
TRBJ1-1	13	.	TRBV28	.	TGTGCTGTTCCTGGGGGGGCTGCCACTGAAGCTTTCTTT	CAVPGGAATEAFF
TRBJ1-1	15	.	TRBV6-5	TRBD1	TGTGCCAGCAGTAATGAGGGGGCAGGGCGGACTGAAGCTTTCTTT	CASSNEGAGRTEAFF
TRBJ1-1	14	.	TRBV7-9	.	TGTGCCAGCACCCCTCAGGGGTTGGGCACTGAAGCTTTCTTT	CASTPQGLGTEAFF
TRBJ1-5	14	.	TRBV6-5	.	TGTGCCAGCAGTTACCAGGGGACCGATCAGCCCCAGCATTTT	CASSYQGTDQPQHF
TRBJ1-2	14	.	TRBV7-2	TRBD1	TGTGCCAGCAGCTTCGACAGGGAGGACTATGGCTACACCTTC	CASSFDREDYGYTF
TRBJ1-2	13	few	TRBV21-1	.	TGTGCCAGCAGCAAACCGGCTAACTATGGCTACACCTTC	CASSKPANYGYTF
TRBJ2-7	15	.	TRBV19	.	TGTGCCAGTAGTATCGGGCGACAGACTTCAGGAGAGCAGTACTTC	CASSIGRQTSGEQYF
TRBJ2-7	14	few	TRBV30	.	TGTGCCTGGAGTGCAGGGTACAATATCCACGAGCAGTACTTC	CAWSAGYNIHEQYF
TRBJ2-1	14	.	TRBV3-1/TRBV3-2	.	TGTGCCAGCAGCCCCGATCCGGGCTACAATGAGCAGTTCTTC	CASSPDPGYNEQFF
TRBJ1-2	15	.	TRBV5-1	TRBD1	TGCGCCAGCAGCCGGGACAGGGGTTCAGACAATGGCTACACCTTC	CASSRDRGSDNGYTF
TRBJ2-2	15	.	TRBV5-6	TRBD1	TGTGCCAGCAGCTTGGCGGGACAGACCACCGGGGAGCTGTTTTTT	CASSLAGQTTGELFF
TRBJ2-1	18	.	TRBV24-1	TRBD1	TGTGCCACCAGTGATTCATACAAAAGGACAGGGATATACAATGAGCAGTTCTTC	CATSDSYKRTGIYNEQFF
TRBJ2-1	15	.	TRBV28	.	TGTGCCAGCAGACGAGACCAGGGTACCTACAATGAGCAGTTCTTC	CASRRDQGTYNEQFF
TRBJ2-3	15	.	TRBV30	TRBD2	TGTGCCTGGAGCCCCAACGGGGGGAGGGCAGATACGCAGTATTTT	CAWSPNGGRADTQYF
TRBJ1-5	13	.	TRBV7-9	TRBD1	TGTGCCAGCAGTGAGACAGGGACCCAGCCCCAGCATTTT	CASSETGTQPQHF
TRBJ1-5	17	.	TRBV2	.	TGTGCCAGCAGGGTCTCCGCTAATACTTTTAGCAATCAGCCCCAGCATTTT	CASRVSANTFSNQPQHF
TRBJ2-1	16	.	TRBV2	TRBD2	TGTGCCAGCAGTGAAGCAGGAGGGAGGGCCTACAATGAGCAGTTCTTC	CASSEAGGRAYNEQFF
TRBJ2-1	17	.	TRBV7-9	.	TGTGCCAGCAGCTCCAGAACAACAGGGTACGGCGGTAATGAGCAGTTCTTC	CASSSRTTGYGGNEQFF
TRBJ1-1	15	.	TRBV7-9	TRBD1	TGTGCCAGCAGCGCCTTACAGGGGTCGGCCACTGAAGCTTTCTTT	CASSALQGSATEAFF